The clone carrying this TCR beta chain was counted ten times or more. Its antigen is as yet unknown. TCRdb itself ran the multiplex PCR reads through MiXCR, one entry per CDR3 protein. The sample contains approximately 210,000 distinct CDR3 sequences, about 34% of which appear only once. The germline V gene has CDR1 MNHEY and CDR2 SVGAGI. This CDR3 region has 15 residues. V shed 5 bases, J shed 4 bases, and the junction held 9 bases outside the gene matches. The data are from a study of breast tumors, draining lymph nodes, adjacent tissues. General study points: Tumors had less TCR diversity than lymph nodes, more than nontumor tissue. That most tumor T cells come from lymph nodes remained unproven. Compared with basal-like, luminal-like tumors shared significantly more repertoire with nontumor tissue. The data were judged consistent with most tumor T cells coming from lymph node and expanding in tumor.

Samples came from axillary lymph nodes draining the breast cancer. This sequence was found in a female donor with breast cancer. Some clones in this sample may be carry-over from other donors' samples. The chain couples TRBV6-5 to TRBJ2-7; TRBD2 aligns across 9 bases. The specimen was axillary lymph node tissue. This CDR3 reads CASSRPAGGAYEQYF. CDR3 DNA: TGTGCCAGCAGTCGGCCAGCGGGAGGAGCGTACGAGCAGTACTTC.